A single T cell receptor (beta chain) is shown here with its context. What it recognizes is unknown. Original data processing: ImmunoSEQ output held junction-only sequences without quality scores, so filtering differed. Here immunoSEQ multiplex PCR was the method, and the copy in TCRdb shows in-frame clones only, minus some. Clonal size and the V and J genes are those of that table, whereas D and trimming came from the DNA. The table records some 790,000 clones, 55% to 75% of them present only once. The J segment lost 3 bases and the V segment lost 6 bases, leaving 10 bases of the junction unmatched. CDR3 length: 16 residues. Germline loops: CDR1 MDHEN, CDR2 SYDVKM. These data are taken from a study of shared clonotypes between healthy human individuals. General study findings and limits: Clonotypes shared by all four sorted-subset donors had higher generation probabilities than non-shared clonotypes. Estimated richness was generally greater in naive than memory subsets.

The source is a woman aged 25 to 45 in good health. The sample comprised memory CD4+ T cells sorted from blood. Subset defined: CD45RA-negative fraction. The chain employs TRBV28 and TRBJ2-7; TRBD2 agrees at 11 bases. CDR3 residues: CASRTAGTSGLYEQYF. CDR3 in DNA: TGTGCCAGCAGAACCGCCGGGACTAGCGGCCTCTACGAGCAGTACTTC.